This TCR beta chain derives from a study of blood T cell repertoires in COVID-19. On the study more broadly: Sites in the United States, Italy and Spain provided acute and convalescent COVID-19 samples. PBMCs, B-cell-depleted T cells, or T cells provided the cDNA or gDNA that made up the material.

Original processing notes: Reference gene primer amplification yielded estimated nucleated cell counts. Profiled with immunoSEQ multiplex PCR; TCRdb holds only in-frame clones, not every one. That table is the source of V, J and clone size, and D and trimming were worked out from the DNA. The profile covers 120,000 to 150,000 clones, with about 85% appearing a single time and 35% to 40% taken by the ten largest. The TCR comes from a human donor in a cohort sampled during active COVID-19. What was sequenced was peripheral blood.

CDR3: CASSYRDRVYETQYF. DNA for the CDR3: TGTGCCAGCAGTTACCGGGACAGGGTATACGAGACCCAGTACTTC. The V call is TRBV6-2 or TRBV6-3, the J call TRBJ2-5; 9 nucleotides line up with TRBD1. Germline loops: CDR1 MNHEY, CDR2 SVGEGT. The trim removed 2 bases at V and 5 bases at J, leaving 6 bases unmatched. There are 15 residues in the CDR3.